These T cell receptor beta chains were read from a single sample in a study of blood T cell repertoires in COVID-19. Profiling relied on immunoSEQ multiplex PCR, and the TCRdb table lists in-frame clones only, not all of them. Of approximately 500,000 clones in the sample, roughly nine tenths were seen once. Source material: peripheral blood. Source of these receptors: a woman in her 50s with COVID-19, enrolled during active disease. Each CDR3 is given with its conserved first and last residue. The D gene is left open where the match is weak. Rows give clone size only sometimes, using once, few, many, or a class for an expanded clone.

J: TRBJ2-3; D: TRBD1; V: TRBV19; size: -; CDR3: CASSTLTGGVTDTQYF; DNA: TGTGCCAGTAGTACGCTGACAGGGGGAGTCACAGATACGCAGTATTTT
J: TRBJ2-7; D: TRBD1; V: TRBV9; size: -; CDR3: CASQGAGEQYF; DNA: TGTGCCAGCCAGGGGGCTGGCGAGCAGTACTTC
J: TRBJ1-2; D: -; V: TRBV6-5; size: -; CDR3: CASSKQGLYGYTF; DNA: TGTGCCAGCAGTAAACAGGGACTATATGGCTACACCTTC
J: TRBJ1-6; D: -; V: TRBV9; size: -; CDR3: CASSPTGVSSYNSPLHF; DNA: TGTGCCAGCAGCCCGACGGGGGTTAGCTCCTATAATTCACCCCTCCACTTT
J: TRBJ1-2; D: TRBD1; V: TRBV15; size: -; CDR3: CATSTRGTGPGYTF; DNA: TGTGCCACCAGCACCCGAGGGACAGGCCCTGGCTACACCTTC
J: TRBJ1-3; D: -; V: TRBV30; size: -; CDR3: CAWRSAGNTIYF; DNA: TGTGCCTGGAGATCCGCTGGAAACACCATATATTTT
J: TRBJ1-1; D: -; V: TRBV5-1; size: few; CDR3: CASSPRLDLRNTEAFF; DNA: TGCGCCAGCAGCCCCCGCCTGGACTTGCGGAACACTGAAGCTTTCTTT
J: TRBJ1-2; D: TRBD1; V: TRBV28; size: -; CDR3: CAIFHPTGGYGYTF; DNA: TGTGCCATCTTTCACCCTACAGGGGGCTATGGCTACACCTTC
J: TRBJ1-2; D: -; V: TRBV30; size: -; CDR3: CAWELTGYYGYTF; DNA: TGTGCCTGGGAACTTACAGGGTACTATGGCTACACCTTC
J: TRBJ1-4; D: -; V: TRBV7-2; size: -; CDR3: CASSEGQHEKLFF; DNA: TGTGCCAGCAGCGAAGGACAGCATGAAAAACTGTTTTTT
J: TRBJ1-2; D: -; V: TRBV10-3; size: few; CDR3: CATSVDYGYTF; DNA: TGTGCCACCTCCGTAGACTATGGCTACACCTTC
J: TRBJ1-2; D: TRBD1; V: TRBV12-3/TRBV12-4; size: -; CDR3: CASSLDRAAGYTF; DNA: TGTGCCAGCAGTCTGGACAGGGCGGCTGGCTACACCTTC
J: TRBJ2-7; D: TRBD2; V: TRBV4-2; size: -; CDR3: CASSRLAETYEQYF; DNA: TGTGCCAGCAGTCGACTAGCCGAAACCTACGAGCAGTACTTC
J: TRBJ2-2; D: TRBD2; V: TRBV15; size: -; CDR3: CATSRGTSGSRGELFF; DNA: TGTGCCACCAGCAGAGGGACTAGCGGGAGCCGCGGGGAGCTGTTTTTT
J: TRBJ1-2; D: -; V: TRBV29-1; size: -; CDR3: CSVPHDRQPYGYTF; DNA: TGCAGCGTTCCTCACGATCGACAGCCCTATGGCTACACCTTC
J: TRBJ1-2; D: TRBD1; V: TRBV2; size: -; CDR3: CASARDSSEYGYTF; DNA: TGTGCCAGCGCCAGGGACAGCTCGGAGTATGGCTACACCTTC
J: TRBJ1-5; D: -; V: TRBV6-5; size: -; CDR3: CASSYEGLGPQHF; DNA: TGTGCCAGCAGTTACGAGGGTTTAGGGCCCCAGCATTTT
J: TRBJ1-2; D: -; V: TRBV30; size: few; CDR3: CAWSKDTPSYTF; DNA: TGTGCCTGGAGTAAGGACACGCCAAGCTACACCTTC
J: TRBJ2-1; D: -; V: TRBV10-3; size: -; CDR3: CAISESTTSGNEQFF; DNA: TGTGCCATCAGTGAGTCGACGACCTCAGGAAATGAGCAGTTCTTC
J: TRBJ2-5; D: -; V: TRBV24-1; size: -; CDR3: CATSDLKGVGETQYF; DNA: TGTGCCACCAGTGATTTGAAGGGGGTCGGAGAGACCCAGTACTTC
J: TRBJ2-3; D: -; V: TRBV13; size: -; CDR3: CASSFARADTQYF; DNA: TGTGCCAGCAGCTTCGCTCGGGCAGATACGCAGTATTTT
J: TRBJ1-3; D: -; V: TRBV6-2/TRBV6-3; size: -; CDR3: CASSYGGAGNTIYF; DNA: TGTGCCAGCAGTTACGGGGGCGCTGGAAACACCATATATTTT
J: TRBJ2-2; D: -; V: TRBV10-1; size: -; CDR3: CASSEIANTGELFF; DNA: TGCGCCAGCAGTGAGATAGCGAACACCGGGGAGCTGTTTTTT
J: TRBJ2-7; D: -; V: TRBV29-1; size: -; CDR3: CSVDGTPGEQYF; DNA: TGCAGCGTCGACGGGACTCCCGGTGAGCAGTACTTC
J: TRBJ2-5; D: TRBD2; V: TRBV4-2; size: -; CDR3: CASSRLAGGQETQYF; DNA: TGTGCCAGCAGCCGCCTAGCGGGGGGGCAAGAGACCCAGTACTTC
J: TRBJ1-2; D: -; V: TRBV11-2; size: -; CDR3: CASSLDPTVAGGYGYTF; DNA: TGTGCCAGCAGCTTAGATCCTACAGTGGCCGGCGGGTATGGCTACACCTTC
J: TRBJ1-2; D: TRBD1; V: TRBV15; size: -; CDR3: CATSSTGGVYGYTF; DNA: TGTGCCACCAGCTCGACAGGGGGCGTCTATGGCTACACCTTC
J: TRBJ1-3; D: -; V: TRBV23-1; size: -; CDR3: CASSYGEISGNTIYF; DNA: TGCGCCAGCAGTTACGGGGAGATCTCTGGAAACACCATATATTTT
J: TRBJ2-1; D: TRBD2; V: TRBV7-6; size: -; CDR3: CASTQPAGGHYNEQFF; DNA: TGTGCCAGCACCCAGCCAGCGGGGGGCCACTACAATGAGCAGTTCTTC
J: TRBJ1-2; D: TRBD1; V: TRBV12-3/TRBV12-4; size: -; CDR3: CASQPGTGDGYTF; DNA: TGTGCCAGCCAACCCGGGACAGGGGATGGCTACACCTTC
J: TRBJ1-2; D: TRBD1; V: TRBV12-3/TRBV12-4; size: -; CDR3: CASSLTGVGGYTF; DNA: TGTGCCAGCAGTCTGACAGGGGTAGGAGGCTACACCTTC
J: TRBJ1-2; D: -; V: TRBV3-1/TRBV3-2; size: once; CDR3: CASSFPGGEAYTF; DNA: TGTGCCAGCAGCTTCCCGGGAGGGGAAGCCTACACCTTC
J: TRBJ2-5; D: TRBD2; V: TRBV29-1; size: -; CDR3: CSVLGLAGTRGGTQYF; DNA: TGCAGCGTTCTAGGACTAGCGGGGACTCGGGGGGGGACCCAGTACTTC
J: TRBJ1-2; D: -; V: TRBV6-5; size: -; CDR3: CASSPIERAYGYTF; DNA: TGTGCCAGCAGTCCCATTGAGCGCGCCTATGGCTACACCTTC
J: TRBJ2-2; D: TRBD1; V: TRBV11-3; size: -; CDR3: CASSLQGANTGELFF; DNA: TGTGCCAGCAGCTTACAGGGGGCCAACACCGGGGAGCTGTTTTTT
J: TRBJ2-1; D: TRBD1; V: TRBV7-9; size: -; CDR3: CASTFGTVLYNEQFF; DNA: TGTGCCAGCACCTTCGGGACAGTCCTCTACAATGAGCAGTTCTTC
J: TRBJ2-1; D: -; V: TRBV21-1; size: -; CDR3: CASSGVSRRGQFF; DNA: TGTGCCAGCAGCGGGGTGTCCCGCCGGGGGCAGTTCTTC
J: TRBJ2-5; D: -; V: TRBV5-8; size: -; CDR3: CASSLRGAGETQYF; DNA: TGTGCCAGCAGCTTGCGGGGGGCTGGAGAGACCCAGTACTTC
J: TRBJ1-2; D: -; V: TRBV6-5; size: -; CDR3: CASTNGVGAGYTF; DNA: TGTGCCAGCACGAACGGTGTGGGGGCGGGCTACACCTTC
J: TRBJ1-4; D: TRBD1; V: TRBV6-5; size: -; CDR3: CASNKDRGQEKLFF; DNA: TGTGCCAGCAATAAAGACAGGGGGCAAGAAAAACTGTTTTTT
J: TRBJ1-6; D: TRBD1; V: TRBV27; size: -; CDR3: CASSSQTGGWSPLHF; DNA: TGTGCCAGCAGTTCCCAGACAGGGGGCTGGTCACCCCTCCACTTT